The 4 T cell receptor beta chains given below trace back to one sample, sequenced in a study of blood T cell repertoires in COVID-19. Assay used: immunoSEQ multiplex PCR; TCRdb lists only in-frame clones, some missing. The table includes 45,000 to 70,000 clones, 80% to 85% detected once. Sequencing was carried out using peripheral blood. All receptors derive from a woman older than 75 with active or convalescent COVID-19.

V and J are TRBV9 and TRBJ1-5, with 10 positions matching TRBD1. This CDR3 region has 17 residues. The V segment lost 3 bases and the J segment 1 base; nucleotides outside the gene matches: 7. Germline V gene lookup returns CDR1 SGDLS and CDR2 YYNGEE. The CDR3 protein is CASSAGTGEGSNQPQHF. In DNA, the CDR3 is TGTGCCAGCAGCGCGGGGACAGGGGAAGGAAGCAATCAGCCCCAGCATTTT. The full variable domain, with the rest looked up from reference TRBV9 and TRBJ1-5, is DSGVTQTPKHLITATGQRVTLRCSPRSGDLSVYWYQQSLDQGLQFLIQYYNGEERAKGNILERFSAQQFPDLHSELNLSSLELGDSALYFCASSAGTGEGSNQPQHFGDGTRLSIL.

The CDR3 is CAISEELAGLTGTQYF. The CDR3 DNA reads TGTGCCATCAGTGAGGAACTAGCGGGGTTGACGGGGACCCAGTACTTC. The chain combines TRBV10-3 with TRBJ2-5; TRBD2 aligns across 10 bases. The length of the CDR3 is 16 residues. The germline V gene encodes CDR1 ENHRY and CDR2 SYGVKD. After removal of 2 bases from V and 7 bases from J, the junction contained 10 bases not matched to a gene.

This clone was observed a few times. The chain has TRBV4-2 and TRBJ2-7; TRBD2 might be the D (6 bases). V lost 3 bases, J lost 2 bases, and 8 bases lay in between. The length of the CDR3 is 13 residues. Germline V gives CDR1 LGHNA, CDR2 YNFKEQ. CDR3 sequence (DNA): TGTGCCAGCAGCCAGGGGGAGGCCTACGAGCAGTACTTC. Protein: CASSQGEAYEQYF.

The gene calls are TRBV6-4 and TRBJ2-3; weak D call: TRBD2 (5 bases). From germline, CDR1 is MRHNA and CDR2 SNTAGT. The length of the CDR3 is 15 residues. V gave up 0 bases and J gave up 5 bases, with 12 bases separating them. The CDR3 DNA is TGTGCCAGCAGTGACTCATCGGGGAGTGGAGATACGCAGTATTTT. Amino acids: CASSDSSGSGDTQYF.